This record looks at one T cell receptor beta chain sequence and its context. CDR3 size: 17 residues. V lost 0 bases and J lost 0, with 9 bases in between. The germline V gene encodes CDR1 MNHNS and CDR2 SASEGT. The data belong to a study of blood T cell repertoires in COVID-19. Here immunoSEQ multiplex PCR was the method, and the copy in TCRdb shows in-frame clones only, minus some. The table records around 200,000 clones, about 83% of them present only once. The receptor was derived from a man in his forties with acute COVID-19. Sequencing was carried out using PBMCs or T cells enriched from blood (not recorded which). The J gene is TRBJ2-6, the V gene TRBV6-1; D not resolved. Here the CDR3 reads CASSEANLISGANVLTF. The CDR3 DNA reads as TGTGCCAGCAGTGAAGCGAACCTAATCTCTGGGGCCAACGTCCTGACTTTC.